This entry features one T cell receptor beta chain sequence. The CDR3 contains 17 residues. Germline CDR1 SEHNR, CDR2 FQNEAQ (reference sequence). The data derive from a study of T cells expressing NK-cell markers. TCRdb reanalyzed the 5' RACE reads, giving one entry per CDR3 protein sequence and no DNA. In all, the sample yields about 460,000 distinct CDR3 sequences. Specimen: blood T cells: a sorted CD56 or NKG2C T cell subset, CD4+ or CD8+ T cells, or bulk PBMC T cells (not recorded which). The TCR comes from a woman between 45 and 60 years old in good health. The chain recombines TRBV7-9 with TRBJ2-1; absent DNA, TCRdb's TRBD1 call cannot be checked. The CDR3 loop reads CASSPKGQTSSYNEQFF.